This T cell receptor (beta chain) originates from a study of low-dose radiotherapy and immunotherapy resistance in tumors. For the study at large: Intravenously given cyclophosphamide 200 mg/m2 followed a two-week schedule that placed each dose one day before radiation and immunotherapy.

Time point here: before trial treatment. As for this clonotype: Given a far larger clone just one base away, this is likely a sequencing read error.

Germline V CDR1 and CDR2: SNHLY, FYNNEI. This CDR3 is built from 13 residues. Trimming cost V 4 bases and J 7 bases, with 14 bases left between them. First-strand cDNA relied on TRAV- and TRBV-specific primers spanning alpha and beta chains. For amplifying TCRs, the PCR ran for 15 to 20 cycles with Phusion, which was used together with a constant-region primer and the adapter on the V primers. TCRdb called the reads again in MiXCR, with one record for every CDR3 protein. The table has some 57,000 distinct CDR3 sequences, approximately 25% seen once. The sample here was PBMCs, taken before treatment. This TCR was sampled from a male donor with prostate cancer. V usage is TRBV2 and J usage is TRBJ2-7, with no clear D. The CDR3 region has the DNA TGTGCCAGCAGTGGGCTTGGTTGGGTAGAGCAGTACTTC. This encodes CASSGLGWVEQYF.